This TCR beta chain emerged from a study of T-cell reconstitution after alpha-beta-depleted transplantation in children. General study results and limits: Reported findings indicate that, about two months after transplant, alpha-beta T cells came from several hundred expanded clones, which were derived from non-depleted graft cells. Once a year had passed after transplant, T-cell counts and diversity came mostly from newly produced T cells. At day 60, the high TCRbeta diversity found in some patients originated from recipient T cells and thymic progenitors that had survived.

Library preparation (for TCRbeta) was performed with unique molecular identifiers. TCRdb processed the PCR reads anew with MiXCR; each CDR3 protein has one entry. The repertoire holds approximately 200,000 distinct CDR3 sequences, with approximately 6.8% as singletons. In this sample, this clonotype turned up many times. Its matching antigen is unknown. This CDR3 is 17 amino acids long. CDR1 and CDR2 (germline): SGHDT, YYEEEE. V was pared by 4 bases and J by 3 bases, with 21 bases between. The origin of this receptor is a girl under two years old with combined immunodeficiency, due to receive a stem cell transplant. The V and J genes are TRBV5-6 and TRBJ2-3; D remains ambiguous. Here the sequenced sample was PBMCs, taken before TCRalphabeta/CD19-depleted stem cell transplant. For the CDR3, the DNA is TGTGCCAGCAGCCCACAGCCTACCCGTCTCGGAACAGATACGCAGTATTTT. This codes for CASSPQPTRLGTDTQYF.